This TCR beta chain derives from a study of identical twins. Study findings and constraints: Models underpredicted monozygotic twin sharing of out-of-frame TCR alpha. Out-of-frame beta chain sequences displayed weaker excess sharing between twins.

The CDR3 runs 15 residues. V lost 10 bases and J lost 1; bases outside the gene matches: 11. CDR1 is MNHNS, CDR2 SASEGT, per germline. This clonotype was detected ten times or more. Its specificity is unknown. Addition of a universal primer site occurred through template switching, and cDNA carried unique molecular identifiers. TCRdb reanalysed the 5' RACE reads using MiXCR and keeps one entry per CDR3 protein. This table has about 150,000 distinct CDR3 sequences, roughly 3.2% appearing once. The genes are TRBV6-1 and TRBJ2-3; TRBD2 aligns across 7 bases. Sequencing was carried out using memory T cells sorted from blood. The clonotype was recovered from a man aged 18 to 35 in good health. DNA for the CDR3: TGTGCCACCCTAGGGATCGCGGGGGGCACAGATACGCAGTATTTT. It specifies CATLGIAGGTDTQYF.